The clone carrying this TCR beta chain was recorded at least ten times. CDR3 length equals 13 residues. Germline loops: CDR1 MNHNS, CDR2 SASEGT. V lost 0 bases and J 7 bases, leaving 9 bases between the germline ends. RNA transcripts gave rise to amplified TCR beta CDR3 regions. Initially, a first-round RT-PCR of the TCR CDR3 employed the HTBI primer set. In TCRdb, the multiplex PCR reads were re-called with MiXCR into one record per CDR3 protein. The table lists approximately 360,000 distinct CDR3 sequences, around a sixth of them singletons. The data stem from a study of T cells in Graves' hyperthyroidism and ophthalmopathy. Blood was obtained at the first hyperthyroidism diagnosis, which preceded any ophthalmopathy symptoms.

The genes are TRBV6-1 and TRBJ1-2, with no clear D. Specimen: blood. This receptor was taken from a woman in her late teens or twenties with Graves' hyperthyroidism that later progressed to Graves' ophthalmopathy. The CDR3 DNA reads TGTGCCAGCAGTGAAGCTGGGGAATCTGGCTACACCTTC. Translation gives CASSEAGESGYTF.